This T cell receptor beta chain originates from a study of blood T cell repertoires in COVID-19. Study context: Donors in the United States, Italy and Spain gave samples during acute or convalescent COVID-19. PBMCs, B-cell-depleted T cells, or T cells were the source of the cDNA or gDNA that made up the material.

V gave up 7 bases and J gave up 6 bases; unmatched junction bases: 5. Germline V lookup: CDR1 SQVTM, CDR2 ANQGSEA. This CDR3 spans 12 amino acids. As originally analysed: How many nucleated cells were present was estimated from reference gene primer amplification. TCRdb's copy holds only in-frame clones and misses some; the assay was immunoSEQ multiplex PCR. The DNA gave D and trimming, while V, J and clone size come from that table. Among roughly 200,000 clones, approximately 90% were seen once, and the ten largest hold approximately 21%. The sample was peripheral blood. The receptor was derived from a man between 60 and 75 years old with active or convalescent COVID-19. V usage is TRBV29-1 and J usage is TRBJ1-5; TRBD1 matches 8 bases. The CDR3 sequence is CSAQGEGQPQHF. The CDR3 DNA reads as TGCAGCGCACAGGGGGAGGGTCAGCCCCAGCATTTT.